This section outlines one TCR beta chain sequence together with its context. These data originate in a study of human T cells and chemical hapten exposure. Study-wide background: 2% DPC applied to a 2 cm by 2 cm arm area sensitized donors.

A single record per CDR3 protein comes from TCRdb applying MiXCR to the RACE reads. The sample includes around 76,000 distinct CDR3 sequences, around 11% of them seen just once. Described time point: patch test 1, 2 weeks after DPC sensitization. Regarding treatment: therapeutic diphenylcyclopropenone sensitization with weekly scalp DPC. V was clipped by 6 bases and J by 0 bases, with 14 bases between them. The CDR3 runs to 15 residues. CDR1 SEHNR and CDR2 FQNEAQ come from the germline V gene (reference sequence). The TCR was taken from a woman aged 55-70 years with alopecia areata. Some clones in this sample may be carry-over from other donors' samples. The J gene is TRBJ1-1, the V gene TRBV7-9; no clear D. The material sequenced was whole blood, taken in connection with sensitization to the hapten diphenylcyclopropenone (DPC). CDR3 nucleotide sequence: TGTGCCAGCAGACCCCAGAGCCAGATGAACACTGAAGCTTTCTTT. As protein: CASRPQSQMNTEAFF.